Listed here is a single T cell receptor (beta chain). Its cognate antigen is unknown. The sample originates from a study of T cells after yellow fever vaccination. About the study: The fractions with low cell numbers were processed using SMART-Seq v4 Ultra Low Input. Study results and limitations: Of the clonotypes, a small share occurred in both CD4 and CD8 compartments.

MiXCR, run by TCRdb on the 5' RACE reads, gives a single entry per CDR3 protein. Among about 160,000 distinct CDR3 sequences listed, 6% to 7.5% were seen once. Trimming shortened V by 3 bases and J by 4 bases, and 15 bases separated the two germline ends. This CDR3 has 15 residues. CDR1 is LNHNV, CDR2 YYDKDF, per germline (reference sequence). The chain carries TRBV15 and TRBJ1-1; D possibly corresponds to TRBD1 (6 bases). The starting material was CD4+ T cells sorted from PBMCs, obtained 5 to 6 days after the first yellow fever vaccination. This receptor was obtained from a man aged 18 to 29 who received the YFV17D yellow fever vaccine. The CDR3 coding sequence is TGTGCCACCAGCAGGAGGGGGGGCCTAGGCACTGAAGCTTTCTTT. This translates into CATSRRGGLGTEAFF.